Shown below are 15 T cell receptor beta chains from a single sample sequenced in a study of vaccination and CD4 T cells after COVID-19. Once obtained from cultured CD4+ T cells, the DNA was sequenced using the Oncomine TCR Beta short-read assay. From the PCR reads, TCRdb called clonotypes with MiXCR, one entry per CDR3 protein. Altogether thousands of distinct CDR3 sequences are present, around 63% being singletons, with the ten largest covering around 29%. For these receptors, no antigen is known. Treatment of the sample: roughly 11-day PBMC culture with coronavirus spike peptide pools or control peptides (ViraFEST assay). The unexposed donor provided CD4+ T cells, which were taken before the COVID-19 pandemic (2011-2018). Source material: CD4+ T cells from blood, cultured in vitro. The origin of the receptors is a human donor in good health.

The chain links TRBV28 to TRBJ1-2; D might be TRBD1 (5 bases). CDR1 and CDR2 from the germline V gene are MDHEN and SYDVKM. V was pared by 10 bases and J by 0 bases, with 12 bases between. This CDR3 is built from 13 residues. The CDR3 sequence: CATLDSTNYGYTF. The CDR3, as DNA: TGTGCCACCCTCGACAGCACTAACTATGGCTACACCTTC.

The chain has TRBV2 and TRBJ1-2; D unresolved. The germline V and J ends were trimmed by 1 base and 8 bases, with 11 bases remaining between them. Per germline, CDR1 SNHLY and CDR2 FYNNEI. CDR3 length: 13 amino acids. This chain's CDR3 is CASSEDSARGYTF. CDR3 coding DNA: TGTGCCAGCAGTGAAGACAGCGCGCGGGGCTACACCTTC.

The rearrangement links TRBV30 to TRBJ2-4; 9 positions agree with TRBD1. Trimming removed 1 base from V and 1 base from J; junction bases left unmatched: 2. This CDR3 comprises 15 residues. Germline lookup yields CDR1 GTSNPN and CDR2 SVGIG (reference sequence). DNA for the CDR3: TGTGCCTGGAGTGACAGGGGGCTGGCCAAAAACATTCAGTACTTC. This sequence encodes CAWSDRGLAKNIQYF.

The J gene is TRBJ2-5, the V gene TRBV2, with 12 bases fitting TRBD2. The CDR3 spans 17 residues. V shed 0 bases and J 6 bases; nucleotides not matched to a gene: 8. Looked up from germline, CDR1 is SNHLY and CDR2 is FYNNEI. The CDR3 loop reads CASSEAGLAGRQKTQYF. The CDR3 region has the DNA TGTGCCAGCAGTGAAGCCGGACTAGCGGGGAGGCAGAAGACCCAGTACTTC.

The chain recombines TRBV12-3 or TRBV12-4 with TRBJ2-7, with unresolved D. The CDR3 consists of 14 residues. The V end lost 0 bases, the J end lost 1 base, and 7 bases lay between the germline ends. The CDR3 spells CASSLALRSYEQYF. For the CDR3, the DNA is TGTGCCAGCAGTTTAGCGCTCCGGTCCTACGAGCAGTACTTC.

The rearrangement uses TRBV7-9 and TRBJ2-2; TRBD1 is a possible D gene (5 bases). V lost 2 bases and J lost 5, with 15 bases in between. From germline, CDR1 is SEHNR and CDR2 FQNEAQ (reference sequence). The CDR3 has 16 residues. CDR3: CASSLSLAGITGELFF. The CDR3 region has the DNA TGTGCCAGCAGCTTAAGCTTGGCAGGGATTACCGGGGAGCTGTTTTTT.

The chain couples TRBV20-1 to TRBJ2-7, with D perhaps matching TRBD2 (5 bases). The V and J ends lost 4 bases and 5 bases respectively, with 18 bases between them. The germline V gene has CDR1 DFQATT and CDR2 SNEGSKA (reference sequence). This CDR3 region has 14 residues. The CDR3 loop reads CSAISGQHGNEQYF. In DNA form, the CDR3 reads TGCAGTGCTATCTCTGGCCAGCACGGGAACGAGCAGTACTTC.

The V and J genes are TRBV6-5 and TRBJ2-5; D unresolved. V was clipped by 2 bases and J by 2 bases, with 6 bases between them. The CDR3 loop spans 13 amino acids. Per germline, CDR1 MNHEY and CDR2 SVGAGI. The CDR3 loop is CASSYRAQETQYF. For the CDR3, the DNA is TGTGCCAGCAGTTACAGGGCTCAAGAGACCCAGTACTTC.

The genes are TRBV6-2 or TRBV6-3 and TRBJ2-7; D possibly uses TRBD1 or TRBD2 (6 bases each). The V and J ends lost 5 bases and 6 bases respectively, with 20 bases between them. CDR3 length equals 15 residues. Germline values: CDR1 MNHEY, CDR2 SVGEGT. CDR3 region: CASSRATGRGGEQYF. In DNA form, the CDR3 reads TGTGCCAGCAGTCGCGCCACCGGGAGAGGGGGCGAGCAGTACTTC.

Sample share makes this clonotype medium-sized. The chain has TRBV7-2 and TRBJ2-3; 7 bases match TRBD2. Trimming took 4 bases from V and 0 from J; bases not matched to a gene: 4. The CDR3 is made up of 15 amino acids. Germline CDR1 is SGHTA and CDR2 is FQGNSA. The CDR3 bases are TGTGCCAGCAGCTCTACTAGCGCCAGCACAGATACGCAGTATTTT. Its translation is CASSSTSASTDTQYF.

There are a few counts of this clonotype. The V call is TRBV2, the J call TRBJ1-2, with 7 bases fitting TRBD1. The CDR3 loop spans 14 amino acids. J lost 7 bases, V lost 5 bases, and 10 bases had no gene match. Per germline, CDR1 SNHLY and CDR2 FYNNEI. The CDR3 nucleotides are TGTGCCAGCAGTTCTAGACAGGGCGGGACTGGCTACACCTTC. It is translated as CASSSRQGGTGYTF.

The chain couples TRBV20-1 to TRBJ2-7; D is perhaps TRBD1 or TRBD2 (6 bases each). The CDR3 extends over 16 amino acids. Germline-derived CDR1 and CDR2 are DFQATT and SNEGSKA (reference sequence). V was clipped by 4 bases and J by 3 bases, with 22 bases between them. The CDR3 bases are TGCAGTGCTAAAACCGGGGGTCGGCAGGGGAGCTACGAGCAGTACTTC. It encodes CSAKTGGRQGSYEQYF.

The CDR3 region has the DNA TGTGCCTGGAGTAAGGGGACTAATCAGCCCCAGCATTTT. This encodes CAWSKGTNQPQHF. The chain carries TRBV30 and TRBJ1-5, with a tentative D call TRBD1 (5 bases). This CDR3 region has 13 residues. V gave up 2 bases and J gave up 4 bases, with 9 bases separating them. Per germline, CDR1 GTSNPN and CDR2 SVGIG (reference sequence).

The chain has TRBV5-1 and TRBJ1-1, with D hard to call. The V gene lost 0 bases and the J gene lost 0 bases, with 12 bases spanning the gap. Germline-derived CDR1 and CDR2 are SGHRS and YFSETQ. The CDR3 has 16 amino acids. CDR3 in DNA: TGCGCCAGCAGCTTGGGGCAGGCGTCAATGAACACTGAAGCTTTCTTT. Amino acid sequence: CASSLGQASMNTEAFF. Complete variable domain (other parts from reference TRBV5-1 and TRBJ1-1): KAGVTQTPRYLIKTRGQQVTLSCSPISGHRSVSWYQQTPGQGLQFLFEYFSETQRNKGNFPGRFSGRQFSNSRSEMNVSTLELGDSALYLCASSLGQASMNTEAFFGQGTRLTVV.

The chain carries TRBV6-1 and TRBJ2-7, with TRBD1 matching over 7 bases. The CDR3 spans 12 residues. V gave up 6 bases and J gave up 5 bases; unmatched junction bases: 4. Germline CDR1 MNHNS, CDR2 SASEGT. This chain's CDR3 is CASSRGGHEQYF. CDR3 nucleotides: TGTGCCAGCAGCCGAGGGGGCCACGAGCAGTACTTC.